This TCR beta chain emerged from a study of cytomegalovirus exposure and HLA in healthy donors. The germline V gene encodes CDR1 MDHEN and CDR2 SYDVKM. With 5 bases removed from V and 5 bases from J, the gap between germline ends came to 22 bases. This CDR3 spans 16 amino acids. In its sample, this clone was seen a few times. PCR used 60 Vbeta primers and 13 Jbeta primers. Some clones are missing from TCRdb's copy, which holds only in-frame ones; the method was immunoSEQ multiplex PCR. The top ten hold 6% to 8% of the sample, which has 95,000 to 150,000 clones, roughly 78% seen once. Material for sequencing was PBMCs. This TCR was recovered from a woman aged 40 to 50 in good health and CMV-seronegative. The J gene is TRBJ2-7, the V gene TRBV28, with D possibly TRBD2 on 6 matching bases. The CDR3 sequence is CASSTPRHLRRDEQYF. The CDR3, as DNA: TGTGCCAGCAGTACCCCTCGACACCTCCGGAGGGACGAGCAGTACTTC.